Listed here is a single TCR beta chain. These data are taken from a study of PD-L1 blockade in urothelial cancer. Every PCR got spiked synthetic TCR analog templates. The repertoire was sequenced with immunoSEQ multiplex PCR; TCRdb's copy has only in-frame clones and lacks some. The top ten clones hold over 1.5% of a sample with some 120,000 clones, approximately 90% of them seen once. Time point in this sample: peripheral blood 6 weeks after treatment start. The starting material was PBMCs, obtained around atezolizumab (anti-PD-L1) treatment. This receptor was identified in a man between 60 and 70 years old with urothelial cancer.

The CDR3 is CASSPGLMAYEQYF. CDR3 DNA sequence: TGCGCCAGCAGCCCGGGGTTGATGGCCTACGAGCAGTACTTC. This chain connects TRBV5-1 to TRBJ2-7; tentative D call: TRBD2 (5 bases). Per the germline V gene, CDR1 is SGHRS and CDR2 is YFSETQ. Trimming left V 4 bases short and J 2 bases short, with 13 bases between. The length of the CDR3 is 14 residues.